The present T cell receptor beta chain was sequenced within a study of PD-L1 blockade in urothelial cancer. Study details: Analysis of the blood was performed 3 weeks (second dose) and 6 weeks after treatment start. Study results and limitations: Blood TCR clonality below the median before treatment was a predictor of better survival. Durable-benefit patients expanded tumor-associated blood clones more at 3 weeks.

TCRdb's table, derived via immunoSEQ multiplex PCR, lists solely in-frame clones and lacks some. The table shows approximately 51,000 clones, with more than 70% occurring only once. This clone has only one observation. What it recognizes is unknown. Trimming cost V 4 bases and J 0 bases; bases outside gene matches: 5. CDR3 length: 15 residues. Looked up from germline, CDR1 is LNHDA and CDR2 is SQIVND (reference sequence). The time point: pretreatment peripheral blood. Patients were living with locally advanced or metastatic urothelial carcinoma. The clonotype originates from a man between 60 and 70 years old with urothelial cancer. The chain recombines TRBV19 with TRBJ1-1; TRBD1 matches 7 bases. The sequencing used PBMCs, collected around atezolizumab (anti-PD-L1) treatment. The CDR3 sequence is CASSRATGMNTEAFF. The CDR3 DNA sequence: TGTGCCAGTAGTAGGGCGACAGGGATGAACACTGAAGCTTTCTTT.